This TCR beta chain was documented in a study of Graves' ophthalmopathy and Graves' hyperthyroidism. Germline-derived CDR1 and CDR2 are KGHSH and LQKENI. Trimming shortened V by 3 bases and J by 0 bases, and 12 bases separated the two germline ends. The CDR3 covers 16 residues. RNA transcripts served as template for amplifying TCR beta CDR3 sequences. A first-round RT-PCR used HTBI primers, followed by a second-round multiplex PCR. In TCRdb, the multiplex PCR reads were re-called with MiXCR into one record per CDR3 protein. Here the sample spans about 220,000 distinct CDR3 sequences, roughly 21% being singletons. PBMCs were density-gradient isolated from roughly 9.5 ml fresh blood.

The sequence was collected from a woman between 45 and 65 years old with Graves' ophthalmopathy. The sample taken for sequencing was peripheral blood. This rearrangement joins TRBV18 to TRBJ1-5, with D uncertain. The chain's CDR3 is CASSPETGYSNQPQHF. The DNA for the CDR3 is TGTGCCAGCTCACCGGAGACGGGGTATAGCAATCAGCCCCAGCATTTT.